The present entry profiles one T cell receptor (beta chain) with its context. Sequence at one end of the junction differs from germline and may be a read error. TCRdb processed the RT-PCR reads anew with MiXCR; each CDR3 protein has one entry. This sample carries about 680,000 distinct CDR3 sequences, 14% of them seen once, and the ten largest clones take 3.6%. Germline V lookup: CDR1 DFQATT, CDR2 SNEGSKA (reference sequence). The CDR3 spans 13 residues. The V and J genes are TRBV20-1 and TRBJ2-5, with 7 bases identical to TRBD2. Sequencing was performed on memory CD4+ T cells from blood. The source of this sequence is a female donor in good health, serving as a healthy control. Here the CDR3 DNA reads TGCAGTGATAGAGCGGGGAGCCAAGAGACCCAGTACTTC. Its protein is CSDRAGSQETQYF.